This T cell receptor beta chain was sequenced for a study of T cells in Graves' hyperthyroidism and ophthalmopathy. Comments on this clonotype: A clone one base away is much larger, so this may be a read error. No conserved phenylalanine or tryptophan is present at the end of the CDR3, so a read error is the likely explanation.

The TCR beta CDR3 regions underwent amplification using RNA transcripts as the source. HTBI primers were the set used in a first-round RT-PCR of the TCR CDR3. TCRdb passed the multiplex PCR reads through MiXCR, listing each CDR3 protein once. The top ten hold 15% to 20% of the sample, which has more than 300,000 distinct CDR3 sequences, approximately 14% seen once. Thyroid ultrasound and orbital computed tomography, with clinical symptoms and serum thyroxine and TRAb, informed diagnoses. Trimming at V came to 7 bases and at J to 4 bases, leaving 7 bases not matched to a gene. CDR3 length: 14 residues. Per germline, CDR1 DFQATT and CDR2 SNEGSKA (reference sequence).

The receptor's source is a young woman with Graves' ophthalmopathy. Sequencing was done on a sample of blood. The rearrangement links TRBV20-1 to TRBJ2-1, with 10 positions matching TRBD2. Here the CDR3 reads CSVSGGWAYNEQFV. DNA of the CDR3: TGCAGTGTTAGCGGGGGGTGGGCGTACAATGAGCAGTTCGTC.